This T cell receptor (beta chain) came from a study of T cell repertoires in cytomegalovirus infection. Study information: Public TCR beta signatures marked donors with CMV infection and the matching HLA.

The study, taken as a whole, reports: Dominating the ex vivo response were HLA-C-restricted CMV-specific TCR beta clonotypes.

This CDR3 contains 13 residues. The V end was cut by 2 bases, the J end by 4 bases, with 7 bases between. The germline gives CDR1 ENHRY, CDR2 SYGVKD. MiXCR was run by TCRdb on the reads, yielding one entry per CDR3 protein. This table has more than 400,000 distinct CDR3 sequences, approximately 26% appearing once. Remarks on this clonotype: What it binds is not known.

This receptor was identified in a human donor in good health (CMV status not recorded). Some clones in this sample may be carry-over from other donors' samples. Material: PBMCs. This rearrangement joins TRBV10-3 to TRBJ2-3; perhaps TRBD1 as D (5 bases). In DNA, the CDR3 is TGTGCCATCAGTGAGGCAGGGTCAGATACGCAGTATTTT. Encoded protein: CAISEAGSDTQYF.